These 8 T cell receptor beta chains were sequenced from one sample in a study of blood T cells in healthy people across ages. Together with a sample-barcoded 5' primer, a J-beta primer mix was included in a second PCR lasting about 7 to 12 cycles. TCRdb re-called the 5' RACE reads through MiXCR, storing one row per CDR3 protein. The table lists more than 700,000 distinct CDR3 sequences, roughly 50% of them singletons, with about 38% in the top ten. Sequencing input: blood. The source is an elderly man in good health.

This chain joins TRBV3-1 and TRBJ2-7; 7 bases map to TRBD1. The end of the DNA aligns better with TRBJ2-5, so the J call may be wrong. Germline CDR1 LGHDT, CDR2 YNNKEL (reference sequence). CDR3 size: 13 residues. DNA of the CDR3: TGTGCCAGCAGCCAAGGACAGGGCGGGACCCAGTACTTC. It translates to CASSQGQGGTQYF.

The rearrangement joins TRBV15 to TRBJ1-2, with 7 positions matching TRBD1. The germline CDR1 and CDR2 sequences are LNHNV and YYDKDF (reference sequence). J gave up 4 bases and V 0 bases, and 5 bases lay outside the gene matches. The CDR3 spans 15 residues. CDR3 in amino acids: CATSRDLEGAYGYTF. CDR3 in DNA: TGTGCCACCAGCAGAGATCTGGAGGGGGCCTATGGCTACACCTTC.

The CDR3 sequence is CASSEYRTGLGTEAFF. CDR3 nucleotides: TGTGCCAGCAGTGAATATAGGACAGGGCTCGGCACTGAAGCTTTCTTT. This chain uses TRBV25-1 with TRBJ1-1, with 8 nucleotides matching TRBD1. Per germline, CDR1 MGHDK and CDR2 SYGVNS. This CDR3 spans 16 amino acids. The V and J ends lost 0 bases and 4 bases, in that order; junction bases with no gene match: 7.

The chain combines TRBV15 with TRBJ2-1; D remains ambiguous. The germline CDR1 and CDR2 sequences are LNHNV and YYDKDF (reference sequence). The germline V and J ends were trimmed by 3 bases and 0 bases, with 6 bases remaining between them. This CDR3 region has 14 residues. The CDR3 nucleotides are TGTGCCACCAGCAGGTCTAGCTCCTACAATGAGCAGTTCTTC. Its protein is CATSRSSSYNEQFF.

The genes are TRBV4-1 and TRBJ1-2; 11 nucleotides line up with TRBD1. The CDR3 spans 15 residues. The germline V gene encodes CDR1 MGHRA and CDR2 YSYEKL. The junction had 2 bases not matched to a gene; V was cut back by 3 bases and J by 2 bases. CDR3 nucleotide sequence: TGCGCCAGCAGCCATGGGACAGGGGGAAACTATGGCTACACCTTC. It encodes CASSHGTGGNYGYTF.

The V gene is TRBV18, the J gene TRBJ1-2; D remains unclear. This CDR3 region has 15 residues. V gave up 8 bases and J gave up 8 bases, with 24 bases separating them. CDR1 and CDR2 from the germline V gene are KGHSH and LQKENI. The CDR3: CASLKTLDPGGGYTF. In DNA, the CDR3 is TGTGCCAGCCTTAAAACCCTTGACCCTGGTGGCGGCTACACCTTC.

The chain has TRBV27 and TRBJ2-5; D perhaps matches TRBD2 (5 bases). Germline CDR1 MNHEY, CDR2 SMNVEV (reference sequence). V gave up 3 bases and J gave up 11 bases, with 10 bases separating them. This CDR3 contains 11 residues. As DNA, the CDR3 is TGTGCCAGCAGTTTCCCTCCGGGGCAGTACTTC. This translates into CASSFPPGQYF.

Ten or more counts support this clonotype. V and J are TRBV29-1 and TRBJ2-7; 8 bases are shared with TRBD1. The CDR3 sequence is 12 residues long. Germline loops: CDR1 SQVTM, CDR2 ANQGSEA. V gave up 7 bases and J gave up 5 bases; unmatched junction bases: 7. In DNA, the CDR3 is TGCAGCGCACGACAGGGGAGTAACGAGCAGTACTTC. This codes for CSARQGSNEQYF.